The rows below give T cell receptor beta chains drawn from one sample of a study of blood T cell repertoires in COVID-19. Sequenced by immunoSEQ multiplex PCR; TCRdb stores in-frame clones only, minus some. The sample carries around 500,000 clones, approximately 90% recorded once. The specimen was PBMCs or T cells enriched from blood (not recorded which). These receptors were collected from a woman in her thirties or forties who had recovered from COVID-19. Each CDR3 is given with its conserved first and last residue. The D gene is left open where the match is weak. Clone sizes are given selectively: once, few, many, or a class where the clone is expanded.

cdr3_nt: TGTGCCACCAGCGGAAGACTCGGCGGGAACTATGGCTACACCTTC; cdr3_aa: CATSGRLGGNYGYTF; v_call: TRBV15; j_call: TRBJ1-2; clone_size: NA; d_call: NA
cdr3_nt: TGTGCCAGCAGAGGGACTAGCGGGAGGGCCTACAATGAGCAGTTCTTC; cdr3_aa: CASRGTSGRAYNEQFF; v_call: TRBV6-6; j_call: TRBJ2-1; clone_size: NA; d_call: TRBD2
cdr3_nt: TGTGCCAGCAGTCGACCTGGACTAGCTCAAGAGACCCAGTACTTC; cdr3_aa: CASSRPGLAQETQYF; v_call: TRBV6-2/TRBV6-3; j_call: TRBJ2-5; clone_size: NA; d_call: TRBD2
cdr3_nt: TGTGCCAGCAGTCGACAGGGGGCAGGTCAGCCCCAGCATTTT; cdr3_aa: CASSRQGAGQPQHF; v_call: TRBV6-6; j_call: TRBJ1-5; clone_size: NA; d_call: TRBD1
cdr3_nt: TGTGCCAGCAGCTTAGATAGCCTAGCGGGAGTGTCTGAGCAGTTCTTC; cdr3_aa: CASSLDSLAGVSEQFF; v_call: TRBV11-3; j_call: TRBJ2-1; clone_size: once; d_call: TRBD2
cdr3_nt: TGCAGCGTTGATGCTAGCGGGAGGTCTGGCGCCTACGAGCAGTACTTC; cdr3_aa: CSVDASGRSGAYEQYF; v_call: TRBV29-1; j_call: TRBJ2-7; clone_size: NA; d_call: TRBD2
cdr3_nt: TGTGCCAGCAGCCATAGACAGGTTTCTCGCACCTTC; cdr3_aa: CASSHRQVSRTF; v_call: TRBV11-2; j_call: TRBJ1-2; clone_size: NA; d_call: NA
cdr3_nt: TGCGCCAGCAGCTTGAATGTAGACAACCCCACAGATACGCAGTATTTT; cdr3_aa: CASSLNVDNPTDTQYF; v_call: TRBV5-1; j_call: TRBJ2-3; clone_size: NA; d_call: NA
cdr3_nt: TGTGCCAGCAGCTCCCGTCGTCAGGCAGATACGCAGTATTTT; cdr3_aa: CASSSRRQADTQYF; v_call: TRBV9; j_call: TRBJ2-3; clone_size: NA; d_call: NA
cdr3_nt: TGTGCCAGCAGCTTAGGCATTACCGACAGGGCGGATGGCTACACCTTC; cdr3_aa: CASSLGITDRADGYTF; v_call: TRBV7-9; j_call: TRBJ1-2; clone_size: NA; d_call: TRBD1
cdr3_nt: TGTGCCAGCAGCCTCTGGAGGGGTATTCAGTACTTC; cdr3_aa: CASSLWRGIQYF; v_call: TRBV14; j_call: TRBJ2-4; clone_size: NA; d_call: NA